Listed here are 22 T cell receptor beta chains from one sample, sequenced in a study of shared clonotypes between healthy human individuals. Repertoires were generated with immunoSEQ multiplex PCR, while TCRdb's copy carries only in-frame clones and drops some. The table lists roughly 1,500,000 clones, approximately 98% of them singletons, with roughly 0.45% in the top ten. The sequenced sample consisted of naive CD4+ T cells sorted from blood. Subset noted: CD45RA+ positively selected. The receptors originated from a young man in good health.

The V gene is TRBV6-5, the J gene TRBJ2-1; 9 bases match TRBD2. The germline V gene has CDR1 MNHEY and CDR2 SVGAGI. The CDR3 spans 13 residues. The trim removed 5 bases at V and 8 bases at J, leaving 4 bases unmatched. The CDR3 sequence: CASSLGLAHEQFF. In DNA, the CDR3 is TGTGCCAGCAGTCTGGGACTAGCACATGAGCAGTTCTTC.

The rearrangement joins TRBV5-1 to TRBJ2-1, with D uncertain. The CDR3 loop spans 15 amino acids. V lost 1 base, J lost 2 bases, and 10 bases lay in between. CDR1 is SGHRS and CDR2 is YFSETQ in the germline V gene. CDR3 amino acids: CASSLSGTTYNEQFF. The CDR3 coding sequence is TGCGCCAGCAGCTTGAGTGGAACCACCTACAATGAGCAGTTCTTC.

The chain joins TRBV2 to TRBJ2-4; D might be TRBD2 (6 bases). CDR1 and CDR2 (germline): SNHLY, FYNNEI. Trimming left V 5 bases short and J 1 base short, with 12 bases between. The CDR3 spans 15 residues. The chain's CDR3 is CASSPEGSAKNIQYF. The CDR3 coding sequence is TGTGCCAGCAGTCCGGAGGGGTCTGCCAAAAACATTCAGTACTTC.

V gene TRBV2 combines with J gene TRBJ2-2, with D perhaps given as TRBD1 or TRBD2 (5 bases each). This CDR3 has 15 residues. V was cut by 5 bases and J by 5 bases, with 15 bases left in between. CDR1 and CDR2 (germline): SNHLY, FYNNEI. The chain's CDR3 is CASSPPGLFTGELFF. The DNA for the CDR3 is TGTGCCAGCAGTCCCCCGGGGCTATTTACCGGGGAGCTGTTTTTT.

The gene calls are TRBV6-4 and TRBJ2-1; tentatively, D is TRBD2 (5 bases). The V and J ends lost 4 bases and 9 bases respectively, with 16 bases between them. Germline assignment: CDR1 MRHNA and CDR2 SNTAGT. The CDR3 runs 14 residues. The CDR3 nucleotides read TGTGCCAGCAGTGCGCTAGCTGGGAAGGGTGAGCAGTTCTTC. Protein product: CASSALAGKGEQFF.

The gene calls are TRBV7-2 and TRBJ2-1; D may be TRBD2 (5 bases). The CDR3 extends over 13 amino acids. With 1 base removed from V and 15 bases from J, the gap between germline ends came to 16 bases. Germline CDR1 is SGHTA and CDR2 is FQGNSA. The CDR3 DNA sequence: TGTGCCAGCAGCTTAGTCAAACTAGTCGGTTTGTTCTTC. Translation gives CASSLVKLVGLFF.

The CDR3 here is CASSDLAGGFLAKNIQYF. The CDR3 DNA reads TGCGCCAGCAGTGATCTAGCGGGAGGCTTCTTAGCCAAAAACATTCAGTACTTC. The chain couples TRBV10-1 to TRBJ2-4; 11 bases are shared with TRBD2. Germline V gene data show CDR1 as WNHNN and CDR2 as SYGVQD (reference sequence). The CDR3 length is 18 residues. With 3 bases clipped from V and 0 bases from J, the junction kept 7 bases outside the gene matches.

V gene TRBV28 combines with J gene TRBJ2-7; TRBD2 matches at 7 bases. Germline loops: CDR1 MDHEN, CDR2 SYDVKM. CDR3 length equals 15 residues. Germline trimming cut 2 bases from V and 7 bases from J; bases unmatched to any gene: 11. The chain's CDR3 is CASSLRGLPSLEQYF. DNA for the CDR3: TGTGCCAGCAGTTTAAGGGGACTACCCAGTCTTGAGCAGTACTTC.

The chain couples TRBV7-9 to TRBJ2-7; D perhaps matches TRBD2 (6 bases). With 11 bases removed from V and 9 bases from J, the gap between germline ends came to 20 bases. Germline V gene lookup returns CDR1 SEHNR and CDR2 FQNEAQ (reference sequence). This CDR3 has 12 residues. CDR3 in DNA: TGTGCCGTAAGCGCCGGGGCCGGGGGGCAGTACTTC. Its protein product is CAVSAGAGGQYF.

The chain recombines TRBV7-9 with TRBJ2-3; 7 nucleotides match TRBD1. Germline CDR1 SEHNR, CDR2 FQNEAQ (reference sequence). The ends lost 2 bases at V and 1 base at J; junction bases unmatched: 9. CDR3 size: 17 residues. This CDR3 is CASSLYQRTGGTDTQYF. The CDR3 DNA sequence: TGTGCCAGCAGCTTATACCAAAGGACAGGAGGCACAGATACGCAGTATTTT.

V is TRBV30 and J is TRBJ1-1; D not resolved. The ends were cut back, 0 bases at V and 0 bases at J, with 23 bases in the middle. The CDR3 spans 19 residues. Germline CDR1 is GTSNPN and CDR2 is SVGIG (reference sequence). The CDR3 here is CAWSVGDGTYRLMNTEAFF. The CDR3 region has the DNA TGTGCCTGGAGTGTGGGCGACGGCACCTACCGACTAATGAACACTGAAGCTTTCTTT.

This chain connects TRBV2 to TRBJ2-3; 9 positions agree with TRBD2. The CDR3 covers 14 residues. V shed 8 bases, J shed 4 bases, and the junction held 7 bases outside the gene matches. CDR1 and CDR2 from the germline V gene are SNHLY and FYNNEI. The CDR3 region has the DNA TGTGCCAGCCTAGGGACTAGCATCGCAGATACGCAGTATTTT. Encoded protein: CASLGTSIADTQYF.

The rearrangement links TRBV9 to TRBJ1-3; D gene unclear. The germline gives CDR1 SGDLS, CDR2 YYNGEE. The CDR3 is 15 residues long. V lost 4 bases and J lost 2, with 13 bases in between. The CDR3, as DNA: TGTGCCAGCAGCAGGGCGACAACGGCTGGAAACACCATATATTTT. It codes for CASSRATTAGNTIYF.

This clone was recorded once. The chain has TRBV28 and TRBJ2-1; 7 nucleotides align to TRBD2. The CDR3 covers 15 residues. V shed 3 bases and J 10 bases; nucleotides not matched to a gene: 12. Germline CDR1 MDHEN, CDR2 SYDVKM. The chain's CDR3 is CASSFRGRGQKEQFF. Written as DNA, the CDR3 is TGTGCCAGCAGTTTTCGCGGGAGAGGTCAGAAGGAGCAGTTCTTC.

The chain links TRBV29-1 to TRBJ2-7, with D possibly matching TRBD2 (6 bases). CDR3 length: 13 amino acids. The V gene lost 4 bases and the J gene lost 3 bases, with 13 bases spanning the gap. CDR1 and CDR2 (germline): SQVTM, ANQGSEA. For the CDR3, the DNA is TGCAGCGTTGCGGCAGGAGGGATCTACGAGCAGTACTTC. This gives the protein CSVAAGGIYEQYF.

The chain combines TRBV5-1 with TRBJ2-2; D remains unclear. Germline CDR1 SGHRS, CDR2 YFSETQ. Trimming stripped 0 bases from V and 6 bases from J, with 9 bases between. The CDR3 has 14 amino acids. CDR3 in amino acids: CASSLEVTPGELFF. The CDR3 nucleotides are TGCGCCAGCAGCTTGGAGGTAACCCCCGGGGAGCTGTTTTTT.

The chain uses TRBV7-2 and TRBJ1-4; D call uncertain. With 5 bases removed from V and 3 bases from J, the gap between germline ends came to 7 bases. Germline lookup yields CDR1 SGHTA and CDR2 FQGNSA. CDR3 length: 13 amino acids. CDR3 loop: CASSQRANEKLFF. The DNA for the CDR3 is TGTGCCAGCAGCCAAAGAGCTAATGAAAAACTGTTTTTT.

In the case of this clone: The junction and the germline gene differ at one end; a read error may be behind it. The chain couples TRBV28 to TRBJ1-2; tentative D call: TRBD1 (5 bases). Germline CDR1 reads MDHEN; CDR2 reads SYDVKM. This CDR3 spans 12 amino acids. This CDR3 is CASSLSDRDGNF. The CDR3 DNA is TGTGCCAGCAGCCTAAGTGACCGGGACGGAAACTTC.

This chain joins TRBV13 and TRBJ2-7; D possibly corresponds to TRBD2 (5 bases). The CDR3 contains 14 residues. Germline CDR1 reads PRHDT; CDR2 reads FYEKMQ (reference sequence). Trimming removed 6 bases from V and 2 bases from J, with 14 bases in between. CDR3 in DNA: TGTGCCAGCAGTCGAGCGGAGAGAACCTACGAGCAGTACTTC. It is translated as CASSRAERTYEQYF.

This clone was seen once. This chain uses TRBV28 with TRBJ2-7; D call uncertain. Germline loops: CDR1 MDHEN, CDR2 SYDVKM. The CDR3 contains 15 residues. V was shortened by 3 bases and J by 5 bases, with 17 bases between the two germline ends. The CDR3 protein is CASSFLYLDSDEQYF. For the CDR3, the DNA is TGTGCCAGCAGTTTTCTCTACCTCGATTCGGACGAGCAGTACTTC.

V gene TRBV7-9 combines with J gene TRBJ2-1, with D possibly TRBD1 on 5 matching bases. The CDR3 is 13 residues long. Germline V gene lookup returns CDR1 SEHNR and CDR2 FQNEAQ (reference sequence). V dropped 3 bases and J dropped 4 bases, with 7 bases sitting between them. The CDR3 loop is CASSLDKYNEQFF. The CDR3 DNA follows: TGTGCCAGCAGCTTGGACAAATACAATGAGCAGTTCTTC.

The V gene is TRBV28, the J gene TRBJ1-2, with a tentative D call TRBD1 (6 bases). V lost 7 bases and J lost 8, with 20 bases in between. The CDR3 extends over 14 amino acids. In germline, CDR1 is MDHEN, CDR2 SYDVKM. CDR3 sequence: CASIKGTFQTGYTF. CDR3 DNA sequence: TGTGCCAGCATCAAAGGGACATTTCAAACGGGCTACACCTTC.